The 7 T cell receptor beta chains reported below all come from one sample, sequenced in a study of cytomegalovirus exposure and HLA in healthy donors. Sequenced by immunoSEQ multiplex PCR; TCRdb stores in-frame clones only, minus some. The sample records about 150,000 clones, 70% to 90% being singletons. The sequencing input was PBMCs. The receptors come from a woman aged 18-35 years in good health and CMV-seropositive.

The genes are TRBV5-6 and TRBJ2-5, with a tentative D call TRBD1 (6 bases). This CDR3 has 12 residues. V lost 0 bases to trimming and J lost 9 bases, with 9 bases between them. The germline CDR1 and CDR2 sequences are SGHDT and YYEEEE. The CDR3 reads CASSLASGAQYF. CDR3 coding DNA: TGTGCCAGCAGCTTGGCGTCAGGGGCCCAGTACTTC.

The rearrangement links TRBV19 to TRBJ2-2; 8 bases line up with TRBD1. The CDR3 is 15 amino acids. Unmatched junction bases numbered 10, after V lost 5 bases and J lost 8 bases. The germline CDR1 and CDR2 sequences are LNHDA and SQIVND (reference sequence). In nucleotides, the CDR3 is TGTGCCAGTAGTCGGACAGGGCCCGGCGGGGGGGAGCTGTTTTTT. It yields the protein CASSRTGPGGGELFF.

The chain is built from TRBV28 and TRBJ1-2; a weak D match, TRBD1 (5 bases). Trimming pared 3 bases from V and 6 bases from J, leaving 5 bases between. The germline V gene encodes CDR1 MDHEN and CDR2 SYDVKM. This CDR3 comprises 11 residues. CDR3 DNA sequence: TGTGCCAGCAGTTTCAGGGATGGCTACACCTTC. Its translation is CASSFRDGYTF.

The rearrangement links TRBV5-6 to TRBJ2-2; D is perhaps TRBD1 (5 bases). The germline CDR1 and CDR2 sequences are SGHDT and YYEEEE. The CDR3 loop spans 15 amino acids. V lost 1 base to trimming and J lost 4 bases, with 11 bases between them. CDR3 sequence: CASSLTTGRTGELFF. The CDR3 bases are TGTGCCAGCAGCTTGACAACAGGTCGCACCGGGGAGCTGTTTTTT. Full variable domain (outside the CDR3, taken from reference TRBV5-6 and TRBJ2-2): DAGVTQSPTHLIKTRGQQVTLRCSPKSGHDTVSWYQQALGQGPQFIFQYYEEEERQRGNFPDRFSGHQFPNYSSELNVNALLLGDSALYLCASSLTTGRTGELFFGEGSRLTVL.

The V call is TRBV4-2, the J call TRBJ1-2; D is perhaps TRBD1 (6 bases). CDR1 is LGHNA and CDR2 is YNFKEQ in the germline V gene. The CDR3 is 15 amino acids. V gave up 1 base and J gave up 6 bases, with 15 bases separating them. The CDR3 loop reads CASSQGTEARDGYTF. CDR3 coding DNA: TGTGCCAGCAGCCAAGGGACAGAGGCTCGGGATGGCTACACCTTC.

The chain carries TRBV10-3 and TRBJ2-7; 9 bases agree with TRBD1. In germline, CDR1 is ENHRY, CDR2 SYGVKD. V was pared by 3 bases and J by 2 bases, with 11 bases of the junction left unmatched. This CDR3 has 17 amino acids. In DNA form, the CDR3 reads TGTGCCATCAGTGATCCCCTCCGGGGACAGGGCACCTACGAGCAGTACTTC. This sequence encodes CAISDPLRGQGTYEQYF.

This clone has a single count. This chain connects TRBV11-2 to TRBJ2-5; TRBD2 matches at 7 bases. Germline V lookup: CDR1 SGHAT, CDR2 FQNNGV. V lost 1 base to trimming and J lost 4 bases; unmatched junction nucleotides: 3. CDR3 size: 14 residues. Here the CDR3 reads CASSLVSGGETQYF. As DNA, the CDR3 is TGTGCCAGCAGCTTAGTCTCGGGAGGAGAGACCCAGTACTTC.